This T cell receptor (beta chain) came from a study of cytomegalovirus exposure and HLA in healthy donors (dated by TCRdb to 2015 to 2018). In terms of the full investigation: An earlier analysis of fewer than 750 of the donors reported under 300 Gb of sequence data and 100 million to 120 million unique TCR beta sequences obtained from approximately 180 million T cells. An early release covering roughly 600 HLA-typed donors comprised about 320 gigabases of sequencing data and tens of millions of unique TCR sequences. The genetic ancestry cluster associated with self-reported Caucasian donors included around 76% of the roughly 380 genotyped donors. The aim of the study was to test whether cataloging public T cell receptors could identify signatures of past pathogen exposure. The study used immunosequencing to profile the T cell repertoires of 666 subjects and linked those repertoires to cytomegalovirus serostatus. Along with the approximately 600-subject first cohort, a separate validation cohort of more than 90 different subjects was used. To predict cytomegalovirus infection status, the study combined high-throughput TCR immunosequencing, statistical association of individual TCRs with disease status, and machine learning. In a later analysis, previously published TCR beta repertoires from hundreds of donors were re-analyzed and high-resolution HLA genotyping was added so that TCR occurrence patterns could be studied. The later analysis used no new phenotypic data to find candidate immune exposures, relying instead on TCR beta sequences and their occurrence across donors. An earlier analysis of about 620 of the donors applied high-throughput TCR beta sequencing to assess whether each TCR beta V gene segment acted as functional or pseudogenic. Donor age, sex, ethnicity and CMV serostatus were compiled together with the repertoire data. A later genetic analysis used genome-wide SNP genotypes for about 60% of the roughly 700 donors, treating that subset as a discovery cohort. Every repertoire in the discovery cohort had been generated on one and the same sequencing platform. HLA typing included class I and class II loci at four-digit resolution. Typing coverage varied by locus: roughly 629-630 donors for A, B, C, DRB1 and DQB1; roughly 510 for DQA1; approximately 570 for DPA1; approximately 450 for DPB1. Because of strong linkage in the cohort, roughly five DR-DQ haplotypes were treated as single units for association and clustering. Among roughly 400 genotyped donors of the cohort, an average of around 250,000 unique TCR beta nucleotide sequences was sequenced per donor, of which about 20% were non-productive. Study-wide conclusions, independent of this receptor: A later genetic analysis reported fewer N-insertions in productive TCRs among donors in an Asian-associated ancestry cluster than the roughly 620-donor mean. An earlier analysis of approximately 530 of the donors showed that most TCR beta V segments appeared in productive rearrangements either about 87% or about 30% of the time, which broadly matched IMGT annotations. A few of the identified cytomegalovirus-associated TCR beta chains were confirmed in vitro to be specific for cytomegalovirus antigens. When HLA alleles, especially DR and DQ, strongly co-occurred, TCR associations were difficult to assign to individual alleles. The presence/absence analyses assumed that sequencing depth was roughly uniform across donors, and that assumption may not be true. Because counts were too low, seventeen rarely observed V segments, including chromosome 9 orphons, were excluded from the earlier analysis of several hundred of the donors. In a later analysis, HLA-associated TCR beta chains showed more clonal expansion and lower generation probabilities than non-associated chains that were equally common. The only immune exposure information available for the cohort was CMV serostatus. Across donors, most TCR sequences were observed very rarely, whereas some public TCRs were present in many individuals. In a later analysis, TCR association rates were found to vary across HLA loci, with the most associated TCRs seen for DRB1 alleles and the fewest for HLA-C alleles. In a later analysis, most CMV-associated TCR beta chains were found to appear HLA-restricted, with HLA associations seemingly driven largely by CMV exposure. Cytomegalovirus status was reported to be diagnosed by the classifier with high specificity and sensitivity in both the original and validation cohorts. Only TCR beta chains were sequenced in this cohort, and the absence of alpha or paired-chain data limited detectable features. In a later analysis, around 15,000 TCR beta sequences were associated with specific HLA alleles at a false discovery rate of 0.05. It was suggested by the authors that the approach could potentially be generalized to other disease states and immunological phenotypes. A total of roughly 160 TCR beta chains were listed by the study as associated with cytomegalovirus. In a later analysis, several top co-occurrence clusters were reported to appear linked to parvovirus B19, influenza, CMV and Epstein-Barr virus. Some IMGT-functional V segments, including TRBV6-2 and TRBV6-3, could not be told apart with the 87-base-pair reads, so those segments were excluded. Linkage disequilibrium might explain the correlated functional status among segregating V segments, but an unknown experimental factor could not be ruled out. Because HLA typing was unavailable for some donors at each locus, only the typed subset was used in association tests. A later genetic analysis associated a missense DCLRE1C variant with V-gene and J-gene trimming of TCR beta chains, and an independent cohort replicated the association. A further reported finding was that TCR beta sequences accurately predicted the HLA-A and HLA-B alleles for most subjects in the first cohort. A cluster of highly shared sequence variants was judged likely to be a technical artifact of the sequencing pipeline.

Spanning cysteine to phenylalanine, the CDR3 consists of 15 amino acids. Solely the CDR3 DNA is kept, with 45 bases framed from the first base. Trimming removed 5 bases from V and 4 bases from J; the gene matches leave 8 bases unexplained. CDR1 and CDR2 are drawn from the germline V gene (reference sequence): SEHNR, FQNEAQ. A remark on this clone: This clone's antigen is unknown. Nothing much larger sits one base from this clone, and base qualities are not available.

Library preparation employed the immunoSEQ multiplex PCR assay. A mixture of 60 forward primers for TCR Vbeta segments and 13 reverse primers for TCR Jbeta segments was used in the multiplex PCR. A multiplex PCR assay on genomic DNA amplified the CDR3 region of rearranged TCR beta genes. On the Illumina HiSeq System, the amplified TCR beta libraries were sequenced as 87-base-pair reads. The study's own analysis went as follows. A later analysis tallied approximately 87 million unique TCR beta chains across the 700 or so repertoires, and approximately 9.9 million of those chains were shared by two or more donors. Raw reads were error-corrected and collapsed into unique sequences by a nearest-neighbor algorithm in which closely related sequences were merged to remove PCR and sequencing errors. To assign V, D and J gene segments, CDR3 sequences were aligned to IMGT reference sequences. For a sequence to be retained, at least a six-nucleotide match to both a V gene segment and a J gene segment was required. A rearrangement counted as productive if the CDR3 had no stop codons and remained in frame with V and J, and every other rearrangement counted as non-productive. Following IMGT convention, CDR3 was defined as the stretch from the second conserved V-encoded cysteine to the conserved J-encoded phenylalanine. In an earlier analysis of around 600 of the donors, sequences lacking an unambiguous match to a single V gene segment were excluded. An earlier analysis of 450 to 650 of the donors called V segments functional above 56.7% productive rearrangements and segregating when the between-donor standard deviation exceeded 5%. A statistical classification framework was developed to diagnose cytomegalovirus status using the catalog of TCR beta chain sequences. In a later analysis, TCR nucleotide sequences were compared against IMGT/GENE-DB human TR gene sequences so that V and J genes could be assigned. In a later analysis, CDR3 sequences and most-parsimonious VDJ recombination scenarios were assigned using the TCRdist pipeline. In a later analysis, every TCR beta chain was defined by the combination of its CDR3 amino acid sequence and its V-gene family, and reads without a unique V-gene family were dropped. A later analysis removed several hundred highly shared, low-generation-probability nucleotide sequences to deal with suspected cross-contamination and a sequencing artifact. A later analysis calculated a clonal expansion index for each public chain from normalized within-repertoire ranks of inferred template counts. In a later analysis, generation probabilities were computed using a VDJ recombination model fitted to out-of-frame rearrangements, and the results were checked against IGoR. In a later analysis, TCR-TCR, TCR-HLA and TCR-CMV co-occurrence was scored with hypergeometric tests, and a repertoire-size bias correction was applied to TCR pairs. False discovery rates were estimated in a later analysis by permuting HLA or CMV assignments 20 times. A later analysis grouped co-occurring TCRs with DBSCAN, adding TCRdist sequence similarity when clustering within HLA-allele-positive subsets. For co-occurrence clustering, repertoires with fewer than 30,000 or more than 120,000 public chains were excluded, along with about five repertoires with anomalous nucleotide sharing. TCRdb retrieved this table from immuneACCESS and kept in-frame rearrangements only. Not all clones are present; in checked studies, unresolved V genes account for under half, and no reason is known for the remainder. The DNA was the basis for D and trimming; V, J and clone size are from that table. Here the sample has 70,000 to 95,000 clones; around 74% occur a single time. The ten largest clones add up to about 9.4% of the sample.

The cohort comprised some 730 healthy bone marrow donors. At the time of sampling, all cohort members were nominally healthy, though unrecorded immune exposures were likely present. The donor was CMV seropositive and was included in the group of 250 to 350 seropositive cohort members. A peripheral blood sample was collected from each donor, and TCR beta sequencing was performed on peripheral blood mononuclear cells. Genomic DNA extraction from the blood cell samples was performed with the Qiagen DNeasy Blood Extraction Kit. The sequence came from a young man in good health and CMV-seropositive. Here the chain combines TRBV7-9 and TRBJ2-7; 10 junctional bases match TRBD1. The sequencing sample was made of PBMCs. The nucleotide sequence is given as TGTGCCAGCAGCAGCATAGGGACAGGGGTTTACGAGCAGTACTTC. The translation is CASSSIGTGVYEQYF.